The next 5 T cell receptor beta chains were all read from a single sample in a study of cytomegalovirus exposure and HLA in healthy donors. Data came from immunoSEQ multiplex PCR; TCRdb stores just in-frame clones and leaves some out. The table shows fewer than 140,000 clones, with roughly nine tenths occurring only once. Sequencing used PBMCs. The receptors were sampled from a young woman in good health and CMV-seropositive.

This clone was seen a few times. The V call is TRBV18, the J call TRBJ1-2, with D maybe TRBD1 (6 bases). The germline V gene encodes CDR1 KGHSH and CDR2 LQKENI. This CDR3 has 14 amino acids. V lost 2 bases and J lost 5, with 12 bases in between. DNA of the CDR3: TGTGCCAGCTCACCAAGAGCGGACAGTTATGGCTACACCTTC. This encodes CASSPRADSYGYTF.

Regarding this clone: A junction boundary mismatches the germline segment, possibly from a read error. V gene TRBV4-1 combines with J gene TRBJ2-7; 8 nucleotides line up with TRBD1. CDR3 length: 11 residues. Germline V CDR1 and CDR2: MGHRA, YSYEKL. CDR3 protein: CASSQGGQVVF. The DNA for the CDR3 is TGCGCCAGCAGCCAAGGGGGACAGGTCGTATTC.

The table lists this clone with a count of one. V gene TRBV18 combines with J gene TRBJ1-6, with D tentatively TRBD1 (6 bases). The CDR3 runs 19 residues. Germline-derived CDR1 and CDR2 are KGHSH and LQKENI. V was trimmed by 2 bases and J by 7 bases, leaving 24 bases between them. The CDR3 is CASSPNGTYGVSSNSPLHF. CDR3 coding DNA: TGTGCCAGCTCACCAAACGGGACATACGGAGTGTCTAGCAATTCACCCCTCCACTTT.

The chain is built from TRBV27 and TRBJ1-5; D remains unclear. V was trimmed by 2 bases and J by 6 bases, leaving 20 bases between them. CDR1 is MNHEY and CDR2 is SMNVEV in the germline V gene (reference sequence). CDR3 length: 17 residues. CDR3 sequence (DNA): TGTGCCAGCAGTTTACAACCGGGCCCCCTCGGAGGTCAGCCCCAGCATTTT. Its translation is CASSLQPGPLGGQPQHF.

This clone was seen once. The chain recombines TRBV10-1 with TRBJ2-7; D possibly corresponds to TRBD2 (7 bases). The CDR3 spans 14 residues. Germline CDR1 and CDR2: WNHNN and SYGVQD (reference sequence). Deletions cut 3 bases from V and 2 bases from J, with 11 bases between. CDR3 sequence reads: CASSDRGAPYEQYF. The CDR3, as DNA: TGCGCCAGCAGTGACCGGGGGGCGCCCTACGAGCAGTACTTC.